The entry that follows covers one T cell receptor (beta chain) sequence. The data belong to a study of cytomegalovirus exposure and HLA in healthy donors. V dropped 3 bases and J dropped 0; count of bases not matched to a gene: 1. CDR3 size: 15 residues. Per germline, CDR1 SGHTA and CDR2 FQGNSA. The PCR employed 60 Vbeta primers together with 13 Jbeta primers. Profiling relied on immunoSEQ multiplex PCR, and the TCRdb table lists in-frame clones only, not all of them. This sample has over 100,000 clones, with over 60% found just once. This TCR was recovered from a woman aged 30 to 39 in good health and CMV-seronegative. The rearrangement links TRBV7-2 to TRBJ2-7; 11 bases are a match to TRBD1. The specimen was PBMCs. CDR3 nucleotides: TGTGCCAGCAGCTTCGGGACAGGGGGCTCCTACGAGCAGTACTTC. Protein sequence: CASSFGTGGSYEQYF.